Listed below are T cell receptor beta chains from one sample, sequenced in a study of PD-1 blockade in classical Hodgkin lymphoma. Measured with immunoSEQ multiplex PCR; TCRdb has only the in-frame clones, and not every one. Here the sample spans under 20,000 clones, about 80% being singletons. Sequenced material: peripheral blood mononuclear cells (PBMCs), taken before the fourth cycle of nivolumab. These receptors all stem from a human donor with classical Hodgkin lymphoma. Both conserved end residues are part of each CDR3. D genes are given only for firm matches. A clone size is listed for some rows: how often the clone was seen (once, few, many), or a class if it is expanded.

d_call clone_size j_call v_call cdr3_aa cdr3_nt
NA NA TRBJ1-2 TRBV6-1 CASILLEGLAGYTF TGTGCCAGCATCTTATTGGAGGGTTTGGCTGGCTACACCTTC
NA NA TRBJ2-2 TRBV6-5 CASSSGWAGELFF TGTGCCAGCAGCTCAGGGTGGGCCGGGGAGCTGTTTTTT
NA NA TRBJ2-3 TRBV10-2 CASSRLTIGDTQYF TGCGCCAGCAGTCGCCTGACTATTGGGGATACGCAGTATTTT
TRBD2 NA TRBJ2-1 TRBV4-3 CASSQEGNSGRGNEQFF TGCGCCAGCAGCCAAGAAGGGAATAGCGGGAGGGGGAATGAGCAGTTCTTC
NA NA TRBJ2-3 TRBV5-1 CASRKQGDTDTQYF TGCGCCAGCAGGAAACAGGGTGACACAGATACGCAGTATTTT
NA few TRBJ2-7 TRBV6-1 CASSDYEQYF TGTGCCAGCAGTGACTACGAGCAGTACTTC
TRBD1 NA TRBJ2-3 TRBV13 CASSLTGGYDTQYF TGTGCCAGCAGCTTGACAGGGGGGTACGATACGCAGTATTTT
NA NA TRBJ2-1 TRBV2 CASRAGNLGGNEQFF TGTGCCAGCAGAGCAGGGAATTTGGGGGGCAATGAGCAGTTCTTC
NA NA TRBJ1-1 TRBV6-5 CASSYGPGGTEAFF TGTGCCAGCAGTTATGGGCCGGGGGGCACTGAAGCTTTCTTT
NA NA TRBJ1-5 TRBV7-8 CASSLAGPFSNQPQHF TGTGCCAGCAGCTTAGCCGGCCCCTTTAGCAATCAGCCCCAGCATTTT
NA NA TRBJ2-2 TRBV5-1 CASSLWGPSGELFF TGCGCCAGCAGCTTGTGGGGGCCCAGCGGGGAGCTGTTTTTT
TRBD1 few TRBJ2-7 TRBV4-3 CASSQTGGPYEQYF TGCGCCAGCAGCCAGACAGGGGGCCCCTACGAGCAGTACTTC
NA NA TRBJ1-4 TRBV4-1 CASSQDPGQGYEKLFF TGCGCCAGCAGCCAAGATCCGGGCCAGGGATATGAAAAACTGTTTTTT
NA NA TRBJ1-2 TRBV29-1 CSVVRGIYGYTF TGCAGCGTCGTGAGGGGAATCTATGGCTACACCTTC
NA NA TRBJ2-4 TRBV6-5 CAAGPTKNIQYF TGTGCCGCTGGACCGACGAAAAACATTCAGTACTTC
NA NA TRBJ1-3 TRBV4-1 CASSQDLGDSSGNTIYF TGCGCCAGCAGCCAAGATCTTGGCGATAGCTCTGGAAACACCATATATTTT
NA NA TRBJ1-6 TRBV27 CASSLWLGGKSSYNSPLHF TGTGCCAGCAGTTTATGGCTCGGTGGGAAGTCCTCCTATAATTCACCCCTCCACTTT
NA NA TRBJ1-6 TRBV19 CASSIGWTANSPLHF TGTGCCAGTAGTATTGGGTGGACTGCTAATTCACCCCTCCACTTT
TRBD2 NA TRBJ2-1 TRBV10-3 CAISVGREGSNEQFF TGTGCCATCAGTGTTGGTCGGGAGGGTAGCAATGAGCAGTTCTTC
NA NA TRBJ1-2 TRBV6-5 CASSPSVTNYGYTF TGTGCCAGCAGCCCAAGTGTTACTAACTATGGCTACACCTTC
NA NA TRBJ2-6 TRBV10-1 CASSFPARSQSRANVLTF TGCGCCAGCAGTTTTCCTGCAAGATCGCAAAGTCGGGCCAACGTCCTGACTTTC
NA NA TRBJ1-2 TRBV19 CASSKRPLTVDLNYGYTF TGTGCCAGTAGCAAGAGGCCCTTGACAGTAGATCTTAACTATGGCTACACCTTC
TRBD1 NA TRBJ2-7 TRBV29-1 CSAIPGQGSGEQYF TGCAGCGCGATCCCGGGACAGGGGTCGGGAGAGCAGTACTTC
TRBD1 NA TRBJ1-6 TRBV6-1 CASSEARGQASSPLHF TGTGCCAGCAGTGAAGCGCGGGGACAGGCGTCTTCACCCCTCCACTTT
NA NA TRBJ2-4 TRBV5-1 CASSLVRENIQYF TGCGCCAGCAGCTTGGTCAGGGAAAACATTCAGTACTTC
NA NA TRBJ1-5 TRBV19 CASTTSNQPQHF TGTGCCAGTACTACAAGCAATCAGCCCCAGCATTTT
NA NA TRBJ1-1 TRBV29-1 CSVYLRDTRWVTEAFF TGCAGCGTATACCTCCGGGACACCCGGTGGGTCACTGAAGCTTTCTTT
NA few TRBJ2-2 TRBV5-1 CASSLVDKNTGELFF TGCGCCAGCAGCTTGGTGGACAAGAACACCGGGGAGCTGTTTTTT
NA NA TRBJ1-3 TRBV7-6 CASSLVLDSDNTIYF TGTGCCAGCAGCTTAGTTCTAGACTCGGATAACACCATATATTTT
TRBD1 NA TRBJ1-5 TRBV11-3 CASSRGGTGGIGANQPQHF TGTGCCAGCAGCCGCGGGGGGACAGGGGGCATCGGGGCCAATCAGCCCCAGCATTTT
NA NA TRBJ2-7 TRBV19 CASRLQDEQYF TGTGCCAGTAGGCTCCAAGACGAGCAGTACTTC
NA NA TRBJ1-1 TRBV27 CASSLMGRTEAFF TGTGCCAGCAGTTTGATGGGACGAACTGAAGCTTTCTTT
NA NA TRBJ2-7 TRBV15 CATSRDSLTESEQYF TGTGCCACCAGCAGAGATAGTCTCACCGAGAGCGAGCAGTACTTC
NA few TRBJ2-1 TRBV5-1 CASSLGVLRRNEQFF TGCGCCAGCAGCTTGGGGGTCCTCCGGAGGAATGAGCAGTTCTTC
NA NA TRBJ2-7 TRBV9 CASSVGGVSYEQYF TGTGCCAGCAGCGTAGGGGGGGTTAGCTACGAGCAGTACTTC
NA once TRBJ2-7 TRBV9 CASSVDAGSDYEQYF TGTGCCAGCAGCGTAGATGCAGGGTCGGATTACGAGCAGTACTTC
TRBD1 NA TRBJ2-7 TRBV7-2 CASSLLGTGTTGQYF TGTGCCAGCAGCTTACTCGGGACAGGGACCACAGGGCAGTACTTC
TRBD1 NA TRBJ1-2 TRBV6-1 CASSDRQGSPNGYTF TGTGCCAGCAGTGATAGACAGGGGTCGCCCAATGGCTACACCTTC
NA NA TRBJ2-3 TRBV6-1 CASRLVGNSADTQYF TGTGCCAGCAGGCTCGTGGGAAACTCCGCGGATACGCAGTATTTT
NA NA TRBJ2-4 TRBV5-4 CASSLSEGLENIQYF TGTGCCAGCAGCTTATCCGAGGGTCTCGAAAACATTCAGTACTTC
NA few TRBJ2-7 TRBV15 CATSRDKGTRYEQYF TGTGCCACCAGCAGAGATAAGGGGACCCGTTACGAGCAGTACTTC
TRBD2 NA TRBJ2-5 TRBV19 CASSTRTATGTSEETQYF TGTGCCAGTAGTACCCGGACAGCGACCGGGACTAGCGAAGAGACCCAGTACTTC
NA NA TRBJ1-2 TRBV14 CASSRINANYGYTF TGTGCCAGCAGCCGTATTAACGCTAACTATGGCTACACCTTC
TRBD2 NA TRBJ2-7 TRBV4-3 CASSHYSGRASEQYF TGCGCCAGCAGCCATTATAGCGGGAGGGCCTCCGAGCAGTACTTC
TRBD1 few TRBJ1-2 TRBV10-2 CASSESRGQGAGYTF TGCGCCAGCAGTGAGTCGAGGGGACAGGGCGCTGGCTACACCTTC
NA NA TRBJ1-1 TRBV7-9 CASSPTGNTEAFF TGTGCCAGCAGCCCGACAGGGAACACTGAAGCTTTCTTT
TRBD2 NA TRBJ2-2 TRBV7-2 CASSPLVLAGGRTGELFF TGTGCCAGCAGCCCTCTGGTTCTAGCGGGAGGTCGCACCGGGGAGCTGTTTTTT
TRBD1 NA TRBJ1-2 TRBV11-2 CASRPDRVSGYTF TGTGCCAGCAGACCGGACAGGGTTTCTGGCTACACCTTC
NA NA TRBJ1-1 TRBV11-3 CASSLIGPITGEAFF TGTGCCAGCAGCTTAATTGGGCCTATAACGGGTGAAGCTTTCTTT
TRBD1 few TRBJ1-5 TRBV7-2 CASSKTTGKSNQPQHF TGTGCCAGCAGCAAAACGACAGGGAAAAGCAATCAGCCCCAGCATTTT
TRBD1 NA TRBJ2-3 TRBV29-1 CSVDGTGRQWDTQYF TGCAGCGTTGACGGGACAGGGAGGCAGTGGGATACGCAGTATTTT
NA medium-sized TRBJ2-7 TRBV19 CASSIGQGNSYEQYF TGTGCCAGTAGTATTGGGCAGGGGAATTCCTACGAGCAGTACTTC
NA once TRBJ1-6 TRBV6-1 CASMGVGNSPLHF TGTGCCAGCATGGGGGTTGGGAATTCACCCCTCCACTTT
TRBD1 NA TRBJ1-2 TRBV9 CASSVGTGQGGYTF TGTGCCAGCAGCGTAGGGACAGGTCAAGGTGGCTACACCTTC